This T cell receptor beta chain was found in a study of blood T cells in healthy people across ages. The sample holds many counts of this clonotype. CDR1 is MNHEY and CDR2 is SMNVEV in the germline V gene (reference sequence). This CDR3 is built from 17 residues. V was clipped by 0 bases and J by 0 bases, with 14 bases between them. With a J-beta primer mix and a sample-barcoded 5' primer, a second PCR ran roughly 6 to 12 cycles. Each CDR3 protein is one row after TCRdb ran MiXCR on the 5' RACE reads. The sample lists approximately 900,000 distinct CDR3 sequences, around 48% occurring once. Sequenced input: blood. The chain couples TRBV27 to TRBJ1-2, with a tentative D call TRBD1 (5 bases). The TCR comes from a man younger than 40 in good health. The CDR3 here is CASSLSPTGGANYGYTF. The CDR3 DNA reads TGTGCCAGCAGTTTATCACCAACCGGGGGAGCTAACTATGGCTACACCTTC.